This T cell receptor (beta chain) was recorded in a study of shared clonotypes between healthy human individuals. General study points: Among donors, sharing of clonotypes was expected to be affected by sequencing depth.

This CDR3 spans 14 amino acids. Germline V gene sequence: CDR1 MNHEY, CDR2 SVGAGI. The ends were cut back, 4 bases at V and 5 bases at J, with 12 bases in the middle. Profiling relied on immunoSEQ multiplex PCR, and the TCRdb table lists in-frame clones only, not all of them. The table shows some 2,500,000 clones, with 93% occurring only once. All of the donors resided in Nashville, Tennessee, and each was a Caucasian adult. Into CD45RA+ naive and CD45RA-negative memory subsets, the CD4+ cells were split. In regard to this clone: Its specificity is not known.

This TCR was sampled from a man aged 18 to 29 in good health. Some clones in this sample may be carry-over from other donors' samples. This sequence joins TRBV6-5 and TRBJ1-5; no clear D gene. The specimen sequenced was naive CD4+ T cells from PBMCs. Stated subset: CD45RA+ positively selected. The CDR3 sequence is CASSSGWRDQPQHF. In nucleotides, the CDR3 is TGTGCCAGCAGTTCCGGGTGGCGGGATCAGCCCCAGCATTTT.